The 22 T cell receptor beta chains below all came from one sample that was sequenced in a study of blood T cell repertoires in COVID-19. The table came from immunoSEQ multiplex PCR; TCRdb's copy has only in-frame clones and leaves some out. The profile shows just under 65,000 clones, nearly 85% of them singletons. Sequenced material: peripheral blood. The receptors shown here come from a human donor in a cohort sampled during active COVID-19.

This chain links TRBV5-1 with TRBJ1-2, with 9 nucleotides matching TRBD1. The CDR3 runs to 14 residues. J gave up 7 bases and V 7 bases, and 11 bases lay outside the gene matches. The germline V gene has CDR1 SGHRS and CDR2 YFSETQ. CDR3 sequence (DNA): TGCGCCAGCGGGGTCCAACAGGGGGCATCTGGCTACACCTTC. It encodes CASGVQQGASGYTF.

This clone appeared a few times. The chain links TRBV11-3 to TRBJ1-5; no reliable D call. CDR1 SGHNT and CDR2 YENEEA come from the germline V gene. The V end lost 3 bases, the J end lost 4 bases, and 10 bases lay between the germline ends. The CDR3 extends over 14 amino acids. The DNA for the CDR3 is TGTGCCAGCAGCTTTCTCCATAGAAATCAGCCCCAGCATTTT. It yields the protein CASSFLHRNQPQHF.

The chain employs TRBV10-3 and TRBJ1-1, with D perhaps matching TRBD1 (6 bases). This CDR3 is 15 amino acids long. With 1 base removed from V and 2 bases from J, the gap between germline ends came to 11 bases. Germline CDR1 and CDR2: ENHRY and SYGVKD. DNA for the CDR3: TGTGCCATCAGTGAGTTGGGAGGGGGAAACACTGAAGCTTTCTTT. This translates into CAISELGGGNTEAFF.

The V call is TRBV13, the J call TRBJ2-7; TRBD2 agrees at 7 bases. CDR1 and CDR2 from the germline V gene are PRHDT and FYEKMQ (reference sequence). This CDR3 region has 14 residues. Trimming at V came to 5 bases and at J to 4 bases, leaving 8 bases not matched to a gene. The CDR3 is CASSPAGTTYEQYF. The DNA of the CDR3 is TGTGCCAGCAGCCCAGCCGGGACTACATACGAGCAGTACTTC.

This clone has a handful of counts. The V call is TRBV19, the J call TRBJ1-1; D perhaps matches TRBD1 (5 bases). V shed 2 bases and J shed 5 bases, with 9 bases lying between them. CDR3 length: 13 residues. The germline V gene encodes CDR1 LNHDA and CDR2 SQIVND (reference sequence). The CDR3 protein is CASSISGETEAFF. In DNA, the CDR3 is TGTGCCAGTAGTATATCGGGGGAAACTGAAGCTTTCTTT.

The V and J genes are TRBV19 and TRBJ1-5, with 9 bases aligning to TRBD1. This CDR3 has 18 amino acids. The V gene's germline CDR1 is LNHDA and CDR2 SQIVND (reference sequence). V lost 4 bases to trimming and J lost 5 bases; unmatched junction nucleotides: 15. The CDR3 DNA is TGTGCCAGTAGTACACCCACCGGGACAGGGATACCCCATCAGCCCCAGCATTTT. Translated, it gives CASSTPTGTGIPHQPQHF.

This clone has only a few counts. This chain uses TRBV2 with TRBJ2-7; the D is unclear. The V end was cut by 8 bases, the J end by 0 bases, with 14 bases between. Germline assignment: CDR1 SNHLY and CDR2 FYNNEI. The CDR3 has 14 residues. DNA of the CDR3: TGTGCCAGCGGTATTGCGCGAACCTCCTACGAGCAGTACTTC. Protein: CASGIARTSYEQYF.

V gene TRBV6-6 combines with J gene TRBJ2-5; 11 nucleotides line up with TRBD2. The CDR3 covers 16 residues. Germline values: CDR1 MNHNY, CDR2 SVGAGI (reference sequence). Germline trimming cut 6 bases from V and 1 base from J; bases unmatched to any gene: 7. The CDR3 reads CASSQIAGGIQETQYF. In nucleotides, the CDR3 is TGTGCCAGCAGCCAAATAGCGGGGGGGATCCAAGAGACCCAGTACTTC.

The chain uses TRBV7-8 and TRBJ1-5; 7 bases are shared with TRBD1. Germline V lookup: CDR1 SGHVS, CDR2 FQNEAQ. This CDR3 has 13 residues. Trimming cost V 4 bases and J 5 bases; bases outside gene matches: 2. CDR3 amino acids: CASSSDRDQPQHF. CDR3 bases: TGTGCCAGCAGCTCCGACAGGGATCAGCCCCAGCATTTT.

The V call is TRBV6-5, the J call TRBJ2-5; 7 positions agree with TRBD2. J gave up 2 bases and V 2 bases, and 5 bases lay outside the gene matches. The CDR3 covers 15 residues. Per germline, CDR1 MNHEY and CDR2 SVGAGI. Here the CDR3 DNA reads TGTGCCAGCAGTTACGGGCGGGGGTTTCAAGAGACCCAGTACTTC. Its translation: CASSYGRGFQETQYF.

V usage is TRBV4-2 and J usage is TRBJ1-2; 11 bases line up with TRBD1. Looked up from germline, CDR1 is LGHNA and CDR2 is YNFKEQ. The CDR3 spans 17 residues. Unmatched junction bases numbered 10, after V lost 1 base and J lost 6 bases. The CDR3 loop reads CASSQAAGTGGLDGYTF. CDR3 sequence (DNA): TGTGCCAGCAGCCAAGCCGCCGGGACAGGGGGTCTAGATGGCTACACCTTC.

The rearrangement uses TRBV3-1 (or the pseudogene TRBV3-2) and TRBJ2-2, with 10 bases that match TRBD1. The trim removed 0 bases at V and 4 bases at J, leaving 17 bases unmatched. Germline lookup yields CDR1 LGHDT and CDR2 YNNKEL (reference sequence). This CDR3 spans 21 amino acids. The CDR3 sequence is CASSQDLTGGVLVPLTGELFF. The CDR3, as DNA: TGTGCCAGCAGCCAAGATCTGACAGGGGGCGTTCTTGTCCCTCTCACCGGGGAGCTGTTTTTT.

This clone was counted only a few times. V usage is TRBV2 and J usage is TRBJ1-2, with D possibly matching TRBD1 (5 bases). The germline V gene has CDR1 SNHLY and CDR2 FYNNEI. Trimming took off 4 bases at V and 4 bases at J, with 10 bases between the two ends. This CDR3 comprises 13 residues. CDR3 nucleotides: TGTGCCAGCAGTGGCCAGGGTATCTATGGCTACACCTTC. Protein: CASSGQGIYGYTF.

The chain recombines TRBV10-3 with TRBJ2-1, with TRBD2 identical over 12 bases. Germline CDR1 ENHRY, CDR2 SYGVKD. V lost 10 bases to trimming and J lost 4 bases; unmatched junction nucleotides: 5. The CDR3 is 14 amino acids. Here the CDR3 reads CATRLAGEYNEQFF. The CDR3 nucleotides read TGTGCCACCCGACTAGCGGGGGAGTACAATGAGCAGTTCTTC.

In this sample, this clone turned up once. The rearrangement joins TRBV7-3 to TRBJ1-4; no firm D call. V was pared by 2 bases and J by 3 bases, with 13 bases between. The CDR3 runs to 16 residues. Germline lookup yields CDR1 SGHTA and CDR2 FQGTGA. The chain's CDR3 is CASSLGVVVANEKLFF. Written as DNA, the CDR3 is TGTGCCAGCAGCTTAGGAGTGGTAGTGGCTAATGAAAAACTGTTTTTT. Looking up the rest from reference TRBV7-3 and TRBJ1-4 gives the full variable domain: GAGVSQTPSNKVTEKGKYVELRCDPISGHTALYWYRQSLGQGPEFLIYFQGTGAADDSGLPNDRFFAVRPEGSVSTLKIQRTERGDSAVYLCASSLGVVVANEKLFFGSGTQLSVL.

The chain employs TRBV29-1 and TRBJ2-5, with TRBD2 as a possible D gene (6 bases). Looked up from germline, CDR1 is SQVTM and CDR2 is ANQGSEA. The length of the CDR3 is 13 residues. The V gene lost 6 bases and the J gene lost 4 bases, with 15 bases spanning the gap. CDR3 residues: CSVQVGGRETQYF. CDR3 coding DNA: TGCAGCGTCCAAGTGGGGGGACGAGAGACCCAGTACTTC.

This rearrangement joins TRBV6-6 to TRBJ1-1, with TRBD1 identical over 7 bases. The CDR3 sequence is 14 residues long. V trimming: 7 bases; J trimming: 0 bases; junction bases outside the gene matches: 5. In germline, CDR1 is MNHNY, CDR2 SVGAGI (reference sequence). The CDR3: CASKTGTVNTEAFF. The CDR3, as DNA: TGTGCCAGCAAGACCGGGACAGTGAACACTGAAGCTTTCTTT.

The V call is TRBV7-3, the J call TRBJ2-7; 9 nucleotides align to TRBD1. Trimming removed 5 bases from V and 5 bases from J; junction bases left unmatched: 13. CDR3 length equals 16 residues. The germline V gene has CDR1 SGHTA and CDR2 FQGTGA. Written as DNA, the CDR3 is TGTGCCAGCAGCGCTTTCGGGGGGACAGGGCCCAACGAGCAGTACTTC. The encoded protein is CASSAFGGTGPNEQYF.

This rearrangement joins TRBV14 to TRBJ1-1; no reliable D call. The CDR3 length is 14 residues. The germline V gene encodes CDR1 SGHDN and CDR2 FVKESK. Trimming cost V 6 bases and J 1 base, with 12 bases left between them. CDR3 nucleotides: TGTGCCAGCAGTCCCGACATGGGGAACACTGAAGCTTTCTTT. It encodes CASSPDMGNTEAFF.

The rearrangement uses TRBV7-8 and TRBJ1-4; TRBD1 aligns across 10 bases. The J segment lost 10 bases and the V segment lost 5 bases, leaving 13 bases of the junction unmatched. From germline, CDR1 is SGHVS and CDR2 FQNEAQ. The CDR3 runs to 16 residues. In nucleotides, the CDR3 is TGTGCCAGCAGCGTCCGGCCGGGACAGGGGCAGGGAAAACTGTTTTTT. Protein product: CASSVRPGQGQGKLFF.

The rearrangement uses TRBV5-4 and TRBJ2-5; a weak D match, TRBD2 (6 bases). The V end lost 4 bases, the J end lost 0 bases, and 13 bases lay between the germline ends. The length of the CDR3 is 15 residues. Germline lookup yields CDR1 SGHNT and CDR2 YYREEE (reference sequence). CDR3 in DNA: TGTGCCAGCAGCATCGGGACTCCCTACCAAGAGACCCAGTACTTC. The encoded protein is CASSIGTPYQETQYF. Filled out from reference TRBV5-4 and TRBJ2-5, the complete variable domain reads ETGVTQSPTHLIKTRGQQVTLRCSSQSGHNTVSWYQQALGQGPQFIFQYYREEENGRGNFPPRFSGLQFPNYSSELNVNALELDDSALYLCASSIGTPYQETQYFGPGTRLLVL.

The chain uses TRBV7-2 and TRBJ1-5, with a tentative D call TRBD1 (5 bases). V shed 1 base and J shed 9 bases, with 10 bases lying between them. Looked up from germline, CDR1 is SGHTA and CDR2 is FQGNSA. The CDR3 is made up of 13 amino acids. The CDR3 sequence: CASSLGGAGPQHF. The CDR3 DNA sequence: TGTGCCAGCAGCTTAGGCGGGGCCGGGCCCCAGCATTTT.